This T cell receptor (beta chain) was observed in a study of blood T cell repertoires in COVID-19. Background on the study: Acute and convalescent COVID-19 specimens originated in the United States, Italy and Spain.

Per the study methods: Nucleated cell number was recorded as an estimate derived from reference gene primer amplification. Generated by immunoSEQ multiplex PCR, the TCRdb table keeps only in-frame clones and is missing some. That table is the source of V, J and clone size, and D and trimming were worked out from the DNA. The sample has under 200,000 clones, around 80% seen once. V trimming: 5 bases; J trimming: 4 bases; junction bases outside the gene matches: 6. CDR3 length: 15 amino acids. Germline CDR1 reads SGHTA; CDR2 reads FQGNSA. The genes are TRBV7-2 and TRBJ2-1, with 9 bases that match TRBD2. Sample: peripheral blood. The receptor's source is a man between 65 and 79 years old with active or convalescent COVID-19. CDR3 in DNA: TGTGCCAGCAGCCAAGCGGGGGGACCTTACAATGAGCAGTTCTTC. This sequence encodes CASSQAGGPYNEQFF. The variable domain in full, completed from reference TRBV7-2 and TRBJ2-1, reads GAGVSQSPSNKVTEKGKDVELRCDPISGHTALYWYRQSLGQGLEFLIYFQGNSAPDKSGLPSDRFSAERTGGSVSTLTIQRTQQEDSAVYLCASSQAGGPYNEQFFGPGTRLTVL.